The 12 T cell receptor beta chains listed next were all sequenced from one sample in a study of cytomegalovirus exposure and HLA in healthy donors. The PCR made use of 60 Vbeta and 13 Jbeta primers. Clones were read by immunoSEQ multiplex PCR, and TCRdb kept only the in-frame ones, dropping some. This sample has around 140,000 clones, with about 86% found just once. The specimen was PBMCs. The receptors were sampled from a woman in her 30s in good health and CMV-seronegative.

V usage is TRBV27 and J usage is TRBJ2-7; D might be TRBD1 (8 bases). Germline-derived CDR1 and CDR2 are MNHEY and SMNVEV (reference sequence). V dropped 5 bases and J dropped 6 bases, with 23 bases sitting between them. The CDR3 loop spans 16 amino acids. The CDR3 here is CASSITPTGERGEQYF. For the CDR3, the DNA is TGTGCCAGCAGTATCACCCCGACAGGGGAGCGGGGCGAGCAGTACTTC.

V usage is TRBV30 and J usage is TRBJ1-1, with D maybe TRBD1 (6 bases). Trimming removed 4 bases from V and 5 bases from J, with 11 bases in between. Germline V lookup: CDR1 GTSNPN, CDR2 SVGIG (reference sequence). This CDR3 comprises 12 residues. CDR3 DNA: TGTGCCTGGAAGGGGGAGGGGACTGAAGCTTTCTTT. Its protein is CAWKGEGTEAFF.

The genes are TRBV2 and TRBJ1-2; a weak D match, TRBD1 (6 bases). The V end was cut by 6 bases, the J end by 4 bases, with 9 bases between. CDR1 and CDR2 from the germline V gene are SNHLY and FYNNEI. The CDR3 spans 12 residues. CDR3 sequence: CASRRTAYGYTF. The CDR3 bases are TGTGCCAGCAGGAGGACAGCCTATGGCTACACCTTC.

The chain employs TRBV4-1 and TRBJ2-7, with a possible D match to TRBD1 (5 bases). The CDR3 extends over 15 amino acids. Trimming shortened V by 0 bases and J by 7 bases, and 16 bases separated the two germline ends. CDR1 and CDR2 from the germline V gene are MGHRA and YSYEKL. CDR3 DNA sequence: TGCGCCAGCAGCCAAGATCCAAAGGGGCAAATGGAGCAGTACTTC. The encoded protein is CASSQDPKGQMEQYF.

This clone came up once. The chain joins TRBV18 to TRBJ2-4, with TRBD2 matching 13 bases. This CDR3 contains 17 residues. V lost 2 bases and J lost 3; bases outside the gene matches: 4. CDR1 KGHSH and CDR2 LQKENI come from the germline V gene. The CDR3 nucleotides read TGTGCCAGCTCACCAAGACTAGCGGGGGGTGGCAAAAACATTCAGTACTTC. Amino acids: CASSPRLAGGGKNIQYF.

Remarks on this clone: Within the sample, other DNA sequences also encode this same CDR3. This chain links TRBV6-5 with TRBJ2-5; possible D gene TRBD1, 6 bases. Per the germline V gene, CDR1 is MNHEY and CDR2 is SVGAGI. This CDR3 contains 13 residues. V was pared by 4 bases and J by 3 bases, with 9 bases between. CDR3 sequence reads: CASSLYREETQYF. The CDR3 bases are TGTGCCAGCAGTTTATACAGGGAAGAGACCCAGTACTTC.

Concerning this clone: One end of the junction is discordant with germline, which a read error may explain. The chain recombines TRBV7-9 with TRBJ2-3; D uncertain. CDR1 is SEHNR, CDR2 FQNEAQ, per germline (reference sequence). The CDR3 runs to 12 residues. The CDR3, as DNA: TGTTCCAGCAGCTCCTACACAGATACGCAGTATTTT. Translated, it gives CSSSSYTDTQYF.

This chain uses TRBV9 with TRBJ1-4; D remains unclear. The V end was cut by 4 bases, the J end by 12 bases, with 16 bases between. This CDR3 region has 13 residues. Germline lookup yields CDR1 SGDLS and CDR2 YYNGEE. CDR3 residues: CASSPWAGSQLFF. CDR3 coding DNA: TGTGCCAGCAGCCCTTGGGCGGGATCGCAACTGTTTTTT. Using reference TRBV9 and TRBJ1-4 for the parts outside the CDR3, the full variable domain is DSGVTQTPKHLITATGQRVTLRCSPRSGDLSVYWYQQSLDQGLQFLIQYYNGEERAKGNILERFSAQQFPDLHSELNLSSLELGDSALYFCASSPWAGSQLFFGSGTQLSVL.

V gene TRBV28 combines with J gene TRBJ2-7; tentatively, D is TRBD2 (5 bases). With 0 bases removed from V and 2 bases from J, the gap between germline ends came to 17 bases. Germline loops: CDR1 MDHEN, CDR2 SYDVKM. This CDR3 region has 17 residues. CDR3 amino acids: CASSLWGGRSLTYEQYF. DNA for the CDR3: TGTGCCAGCAGTTTATGGGGCGGGCGCTCCCTGACCTACGAGCAGTACTTC.

The chain recombines TRBV27 with TRBJ2-5; 9 nucleotides align to TRBD2. Trimming took 6 bases from V and 4 from J; bases not matched to a gene: 6. The CDR3 runs 14 residues. Germline assignment: CDR1 MNHEY and CDR2 SMNVEV (reference sequence). CDR3 bases: TGTGCCAGCAGCCCGGCGGGGGGGGGAGAGACCCAGTACTTC. It is translated as CASSPAGGGETQYF.

The chain has TRBV28 and TRBJ1-1; 10 bases line up with TRBD1. Per the germline V gene, CDR1 is MDHEN and CDR2 is SYDVKM. V trimming: 7 bases; J trimming: 3 bases; junction bases outside the gene matches: 5. The CDR3 sequence is 14 residues long. CDR3 residues: CASTDRGLDTEAFF. DNA of the CDR3: TGTGCCAGCACTGACAGGGGGCTTGACACTGAAGCTTTCTTT.

This chain joins TRBV6-5 and TRBJ2-2; a weak D match, TRBD1 (6 bases). This CDR3 has 16 residues. CDR1 is MNHEY, CDR2 SVGAGI, per germline. V shed 2 bases and J shed 5 bases, with 15 bases lying between them. Here the CDR3 DNA reads TGTGCCAGCAGTTACCTTCCGGGACATAGGACCGGGGAGCTGTTTTTT. Translating it yields CASSYLPGHRTGELFF.